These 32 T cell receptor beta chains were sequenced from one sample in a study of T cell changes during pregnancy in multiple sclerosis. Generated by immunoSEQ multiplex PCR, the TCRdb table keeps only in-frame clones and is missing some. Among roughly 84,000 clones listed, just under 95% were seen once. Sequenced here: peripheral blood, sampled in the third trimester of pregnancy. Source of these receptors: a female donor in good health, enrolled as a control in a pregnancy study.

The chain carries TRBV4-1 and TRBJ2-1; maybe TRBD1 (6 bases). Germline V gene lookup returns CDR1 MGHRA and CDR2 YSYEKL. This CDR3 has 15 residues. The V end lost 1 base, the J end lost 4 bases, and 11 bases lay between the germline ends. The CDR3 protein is CASSQVQTGYNEQFF. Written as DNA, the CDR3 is TGCGCCAGCAGCCAAGTTCAGACAGGTTACAATGAGCAGTTCTTC.

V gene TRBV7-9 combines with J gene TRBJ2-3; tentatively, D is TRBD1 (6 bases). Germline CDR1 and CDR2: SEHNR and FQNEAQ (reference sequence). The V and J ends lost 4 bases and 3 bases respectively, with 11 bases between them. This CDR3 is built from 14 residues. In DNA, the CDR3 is TGTGCCAGCAGCTCCCGGCAGGGGACAGATACGCAGTATTTT. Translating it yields CASSSRQGTDTQYF. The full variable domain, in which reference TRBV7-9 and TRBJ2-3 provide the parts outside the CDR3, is DTGVSQNPRHKITKRGQNVTFRCDPISEHNRLYWYRQTLGQGPEFLTYFQNEAQLEKSRLLSDRFSAERPKGSFSTLEIQRTEQGDSAMYLCASSSRQGTDTQYFGPGTRLTVL.

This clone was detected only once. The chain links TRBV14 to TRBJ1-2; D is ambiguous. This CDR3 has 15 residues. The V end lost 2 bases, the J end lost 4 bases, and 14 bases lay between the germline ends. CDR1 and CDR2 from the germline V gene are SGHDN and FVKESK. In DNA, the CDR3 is TGTGCCAGCAGCCAAACCTTGTCCCCTATCTATGGCTACACCTTC. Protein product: CASSQTLSPIYGYTF.

CDR3 bases: TGTGCCACCAGCAGAGATCCGGGACTAGTTTTCACAGATACGCAGTATTTT. This codes for CATSRDPGLVFTDTQYF. The chain has TRBV15 and TRBJ2-3; 8 nucleotides match TRBD2. This CDR3 region has 17 residues. V lost 0 bases and J lost 2; bases outside the gene matches: 7. Germline-derived CDR1 and CDR2 are LNHNV and YYDKDF (reference sequence).

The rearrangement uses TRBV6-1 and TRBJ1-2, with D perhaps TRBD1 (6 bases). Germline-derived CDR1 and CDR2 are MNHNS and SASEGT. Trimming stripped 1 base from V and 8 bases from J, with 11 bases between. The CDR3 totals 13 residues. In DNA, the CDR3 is TGTGCCAGCAGTGAAGGGACACAGGGAGGCTACACCTTC. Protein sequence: CASSEGTQGGYTF.

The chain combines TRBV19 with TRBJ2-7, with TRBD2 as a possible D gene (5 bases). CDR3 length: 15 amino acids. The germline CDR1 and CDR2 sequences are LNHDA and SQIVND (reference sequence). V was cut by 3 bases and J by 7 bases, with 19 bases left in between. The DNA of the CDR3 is TGTGCCAGTAGTATTCATCCCTCGGCCCCGGGGGAGCAGTACTTC. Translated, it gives CASSIHPSAPGEQYF.

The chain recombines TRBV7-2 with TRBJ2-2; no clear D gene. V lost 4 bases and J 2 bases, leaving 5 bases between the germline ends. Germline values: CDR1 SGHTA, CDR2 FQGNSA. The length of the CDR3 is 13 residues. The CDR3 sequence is CASSSLNTGELFF. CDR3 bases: TGTGCCAGCAGCTCTTTAAACACCGGGGAGCTGTTTTTT. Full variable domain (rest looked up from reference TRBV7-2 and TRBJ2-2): GAGVSQSPSNKVTEKGKDVELRCDPISGHTALYWYRQSLGQGLEFLIYFQGNSAPDKSGLPSDRFSAERTGGSVSTLTIQRTQQEDSAVYLCASSSLNTGELFFGEGSRLTVL.

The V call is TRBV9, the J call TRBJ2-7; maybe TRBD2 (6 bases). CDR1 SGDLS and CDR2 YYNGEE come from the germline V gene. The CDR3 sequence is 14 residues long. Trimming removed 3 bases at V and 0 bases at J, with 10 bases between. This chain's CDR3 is CASSAKTSSYEQYF. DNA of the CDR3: TGTGCCAGCAGCGCCAAGACTAGCTCCTACGAGCAGTACTTC.

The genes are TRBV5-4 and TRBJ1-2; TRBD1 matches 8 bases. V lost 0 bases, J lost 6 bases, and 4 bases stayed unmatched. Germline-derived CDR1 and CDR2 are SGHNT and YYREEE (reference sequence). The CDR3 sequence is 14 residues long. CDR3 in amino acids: CASSLAGGLDGYTF. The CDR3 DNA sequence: TGTGCCAGCAGCTTGGCAGGGGGCCTGGATGGCTACACCTTC.

The CDR3 region is CATSLGESYEQYF. CDR3 nucleotides: TGTGCCACCAGCTTGGGAGAGTCCTACGAGCAGTACTTC. The chain couples TRBV15 to TRBJ2-7, with D possibly being TRBD2 (5 bases). Germline CDR1 and CDR2: LNHNV and YYDKDF (reference sequence). The CDR3 consists of 13 residues. V was trimmed by 5 bases and J by 1 base, leaving 9 bases between them.

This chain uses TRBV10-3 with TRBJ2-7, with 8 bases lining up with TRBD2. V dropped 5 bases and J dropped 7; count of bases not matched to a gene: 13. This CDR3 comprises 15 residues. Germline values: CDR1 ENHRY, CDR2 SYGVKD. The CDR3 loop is CAISSLSGSRGEQYF. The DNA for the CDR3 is TGTGCCATCAGTTCATTGAGCGGGAGTAGGGGGGAGCAGTACTTC.

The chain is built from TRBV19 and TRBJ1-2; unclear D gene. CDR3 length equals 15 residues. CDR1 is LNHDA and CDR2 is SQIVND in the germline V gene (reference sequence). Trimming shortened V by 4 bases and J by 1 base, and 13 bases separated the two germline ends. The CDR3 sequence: CASSTNRVLNYGYTF. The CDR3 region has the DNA TGTGCCAGTAGTACGAACCGGGTCCTTAACTATGGCTACACCTTC.

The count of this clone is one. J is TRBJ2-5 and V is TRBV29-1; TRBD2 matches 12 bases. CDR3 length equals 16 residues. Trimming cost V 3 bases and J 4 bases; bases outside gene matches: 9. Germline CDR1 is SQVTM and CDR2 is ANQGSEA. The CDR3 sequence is CSVDGASGRASETQYF. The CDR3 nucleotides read TGCAGCGTTGACGGGGCTAGCGGGAGGGCCTCAGAGACCCAGTACTTC.

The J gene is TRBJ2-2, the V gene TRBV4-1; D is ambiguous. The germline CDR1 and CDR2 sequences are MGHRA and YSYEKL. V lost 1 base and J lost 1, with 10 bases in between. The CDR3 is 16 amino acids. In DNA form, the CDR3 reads TGCGCCAGCAGCCAAGGAGGCACCCTGAACACCGGGGAGCTGTTTTTT. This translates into CASSQGGTLNTGELFF.

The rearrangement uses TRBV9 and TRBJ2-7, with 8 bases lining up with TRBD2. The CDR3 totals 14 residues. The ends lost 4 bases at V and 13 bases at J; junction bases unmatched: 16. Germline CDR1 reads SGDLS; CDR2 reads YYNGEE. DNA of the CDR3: TGTGCCAGCAGCCCCACGGCCGGGACTAGTTTGCGCTACTTC. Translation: CASSPTAGTSLRYF.

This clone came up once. The chain's CDR3 is CASSRPGSLNEQFF. CDR3 coding DNA: TGCGCCAGCAGCCGGCCAGGGTCCTTGAATGAGCAGTTCTTC. The gene calls are TRBV4-1 and TRBJ2-1; D perhaps matches TRBD1 (5 bases). V lost 4 bases, J lost 7 bases, and 14 bases lay in between. CDR3 length: 14 residues. Germline V gene data show CDR1 as MGHRA and CDR2 as YSYEKL.

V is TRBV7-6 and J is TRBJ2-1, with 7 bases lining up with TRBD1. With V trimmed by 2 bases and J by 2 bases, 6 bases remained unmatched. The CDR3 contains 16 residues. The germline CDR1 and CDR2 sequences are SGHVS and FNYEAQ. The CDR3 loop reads CASSLIPDRAYNEQFF. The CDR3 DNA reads TGTGCCAGCAGCTTAATTCCAGACAGGGCCTACAATGAGCAGTTCTTC. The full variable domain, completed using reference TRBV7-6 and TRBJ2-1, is GAGVSQSPRYKVTKRGQDVALRCDPISGHVSLYWYRQALGQGPEFLTYFNYEAQQDKSGLPNDRFSAERPEGSISTLTIQRTEQRDSAMYRCASSLIPDRAYNEQFFGPGTRLTVL.

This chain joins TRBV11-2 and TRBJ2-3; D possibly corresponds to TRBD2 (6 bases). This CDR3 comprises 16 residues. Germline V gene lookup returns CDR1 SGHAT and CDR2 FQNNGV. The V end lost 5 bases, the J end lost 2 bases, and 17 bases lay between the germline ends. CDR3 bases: TGTGCCAGCAGCCCGCGGACTACTCTTAACACAGATACGCAGTATTTT. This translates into CASSPRTTLNTDTQYF.

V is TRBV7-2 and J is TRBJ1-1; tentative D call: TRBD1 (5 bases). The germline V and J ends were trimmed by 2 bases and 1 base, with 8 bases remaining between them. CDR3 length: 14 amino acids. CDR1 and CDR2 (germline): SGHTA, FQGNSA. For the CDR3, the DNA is TGTGCCAGCAGCTTACAGGGTCAGAACACTGAAGCTTTCTTT. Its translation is CASSLQGQNTEAFF. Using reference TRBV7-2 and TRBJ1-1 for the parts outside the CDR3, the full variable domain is GAGVSQSPSNKVTEKGKDVELRCDPISGHTALYWYRQSLGQGLEFLIYFQGNSAPDKSGLPSDRFSAERTGGSVSTLTIQRTQQEDSAVYLCASSLQGQNTEAFFGQGTRLTVV.

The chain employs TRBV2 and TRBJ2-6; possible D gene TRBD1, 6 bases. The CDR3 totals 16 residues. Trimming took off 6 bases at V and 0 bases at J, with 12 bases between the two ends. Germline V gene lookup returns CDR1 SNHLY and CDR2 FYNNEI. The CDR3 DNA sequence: TGTGCCAGCAGCGCAGGGGACACCTCTGGGGCCAACGTCCTGACTTTC. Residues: CASSAGDTSGANVLTF.

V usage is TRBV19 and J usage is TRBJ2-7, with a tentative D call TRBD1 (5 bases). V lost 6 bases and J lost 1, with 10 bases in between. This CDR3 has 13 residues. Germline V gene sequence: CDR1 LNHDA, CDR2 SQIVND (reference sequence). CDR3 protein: CASSRQSSYEQYF. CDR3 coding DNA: TGTGCCAGTAGCAGACAGAGTTCCTACGAGCAGTACTTC.

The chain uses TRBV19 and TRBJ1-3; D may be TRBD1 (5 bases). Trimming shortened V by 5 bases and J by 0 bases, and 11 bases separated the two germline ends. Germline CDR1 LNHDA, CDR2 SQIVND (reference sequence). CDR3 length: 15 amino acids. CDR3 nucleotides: TGTGCCAGTAGTGCGGGGCCGAGCTCTGGAAACACCATATATTTT. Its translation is CASSAGPSSGNTIYF.

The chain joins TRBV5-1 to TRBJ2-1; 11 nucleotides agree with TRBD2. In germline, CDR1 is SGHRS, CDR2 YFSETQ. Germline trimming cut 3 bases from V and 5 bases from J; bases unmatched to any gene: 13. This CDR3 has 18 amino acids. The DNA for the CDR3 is TGCGCCAGCAGCTCAGGGACAGGATATAGCGGGAGGGACAATGAGCAGTTCTTC. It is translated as CASSSGTGYSGRDNEQFF.

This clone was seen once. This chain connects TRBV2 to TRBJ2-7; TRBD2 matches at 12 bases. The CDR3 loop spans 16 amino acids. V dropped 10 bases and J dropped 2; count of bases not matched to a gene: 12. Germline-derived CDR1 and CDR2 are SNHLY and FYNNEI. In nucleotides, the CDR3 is TGTGCCACCTCACAGGGACTAGCGGGTTCCACCTACGAGCAGTACTTC. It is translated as CATSQGLAGSTYEQYF.

The CDR3 DNA follows: TGTGCCAGCAGTGAGGGAGGGAAAGGGGACACCATATATTTT. Translation: CASSEGGKGDTIYF. This chain joins TRBV6-1 and TRBJ1-3; tentatively, D is TRBD1 (5 bases). The CDR3 runs to 14 residues. V was cut by 3 bases and J by 8 bases, with 14 bases left in between. The germline CDR1 and CDR2 sequences are MNHNS and SASEGT.

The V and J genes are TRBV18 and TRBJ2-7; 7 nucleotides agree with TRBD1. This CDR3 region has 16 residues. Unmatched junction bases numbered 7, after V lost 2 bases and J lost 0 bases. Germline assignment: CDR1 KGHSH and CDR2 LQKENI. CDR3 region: CASSPGTGTDSYEQYF. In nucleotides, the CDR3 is TGTGCCAGCTCACCAGGGACCGGGACAGACTCCTACGAGCAGTACTTC.

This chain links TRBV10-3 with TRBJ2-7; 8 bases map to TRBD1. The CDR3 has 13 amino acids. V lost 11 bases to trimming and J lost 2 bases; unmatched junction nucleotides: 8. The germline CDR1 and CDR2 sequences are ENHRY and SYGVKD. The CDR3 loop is CAAMGQATYEQYF. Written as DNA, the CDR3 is TGTGCCGCAATGGGACAGGCAACCTACGAGCAGTACTTC.

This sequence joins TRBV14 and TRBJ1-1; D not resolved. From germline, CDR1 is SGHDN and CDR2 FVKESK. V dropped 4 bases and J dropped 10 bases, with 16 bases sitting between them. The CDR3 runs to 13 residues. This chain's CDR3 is CASSPSSKRRAFF. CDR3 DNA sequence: TGTGCCAGCAGCCCCTCATCGAAGAGGAGAGCTTTCTTT.

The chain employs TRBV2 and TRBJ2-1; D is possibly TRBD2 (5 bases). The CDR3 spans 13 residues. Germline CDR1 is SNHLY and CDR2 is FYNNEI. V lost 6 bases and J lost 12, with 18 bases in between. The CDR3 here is CASRYYGPEGQFF. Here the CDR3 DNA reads TGTGCCAGCAGATACTATGGACCAGAGGGGCAGTTCTTC.

The CDR3: CASRRGQMDEQFF. CDR3 nucleotides: TGTGCCAGTAGACGGGGACAGATGGATGAGCAGTTCTTC. This chain joins TRBV19 and TRBJ2-1; 7 bases are shared with TRBD1. Germline CDR1 is LNHDA and CDR2 is SQIVND (reference sequence). Trimming cost V 6 bases and J 8 bases; bases outside gene matches: 7. The CDR3 spans 13 residues.

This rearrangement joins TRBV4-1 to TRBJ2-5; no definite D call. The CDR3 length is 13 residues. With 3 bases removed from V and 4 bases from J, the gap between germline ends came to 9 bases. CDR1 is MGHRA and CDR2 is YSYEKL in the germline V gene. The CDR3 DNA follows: TGCGCCAGCAGCCACGAGACTCCAGAGACCCAGTACTTC. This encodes CASSHETPETQYF.

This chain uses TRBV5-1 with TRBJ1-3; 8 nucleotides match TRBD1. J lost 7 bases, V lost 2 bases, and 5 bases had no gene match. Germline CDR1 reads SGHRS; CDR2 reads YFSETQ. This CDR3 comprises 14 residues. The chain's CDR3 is CASSFGQGLNTIYF. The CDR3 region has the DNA TGCGCCAGCAGCTTTGGACAGGGACTGAACACCATATATTTT.